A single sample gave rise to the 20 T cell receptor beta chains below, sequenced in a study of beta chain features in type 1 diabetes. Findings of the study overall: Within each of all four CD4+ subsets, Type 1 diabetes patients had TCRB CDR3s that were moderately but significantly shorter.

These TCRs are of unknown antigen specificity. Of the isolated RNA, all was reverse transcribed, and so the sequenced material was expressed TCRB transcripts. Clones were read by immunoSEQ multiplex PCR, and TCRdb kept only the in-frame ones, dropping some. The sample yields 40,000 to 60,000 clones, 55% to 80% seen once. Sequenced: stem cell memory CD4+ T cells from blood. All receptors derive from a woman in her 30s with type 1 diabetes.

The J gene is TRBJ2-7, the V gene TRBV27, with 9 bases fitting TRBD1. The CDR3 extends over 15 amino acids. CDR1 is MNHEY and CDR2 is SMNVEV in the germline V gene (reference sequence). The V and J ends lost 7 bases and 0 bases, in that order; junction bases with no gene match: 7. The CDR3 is CASTAPGQGSYEQYF. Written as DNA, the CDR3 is TGTGCCAGCACAGCTCCGGGACAGGGCTCCTACGAGCAGTACTTC.

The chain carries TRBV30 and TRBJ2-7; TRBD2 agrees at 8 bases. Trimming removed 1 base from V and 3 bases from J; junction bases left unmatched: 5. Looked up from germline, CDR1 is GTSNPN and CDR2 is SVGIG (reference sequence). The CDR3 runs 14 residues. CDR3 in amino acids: CAWSGGLAVYEQYF. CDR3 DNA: TGTGCCTGGAGTGGAGGACTAGCTGTCTACGAGCAGTACTTC.

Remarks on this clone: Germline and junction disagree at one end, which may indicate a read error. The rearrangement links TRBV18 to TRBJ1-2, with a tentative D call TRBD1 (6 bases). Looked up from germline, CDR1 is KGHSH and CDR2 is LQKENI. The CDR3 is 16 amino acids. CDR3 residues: CASPPVQGNMSYGYTF. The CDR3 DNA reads TGTGCCAGCCCACCGGTGCAGGGGAATATGAGCTATGGCTACACCTTC.

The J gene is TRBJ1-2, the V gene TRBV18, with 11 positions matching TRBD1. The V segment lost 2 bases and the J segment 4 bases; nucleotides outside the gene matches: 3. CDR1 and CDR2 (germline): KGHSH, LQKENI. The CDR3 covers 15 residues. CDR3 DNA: TGTGCCAGCTCACCAGGACAGGGGGCTAGCTATGGCTACACCTTC. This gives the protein CASSPGQGASYGYTF.

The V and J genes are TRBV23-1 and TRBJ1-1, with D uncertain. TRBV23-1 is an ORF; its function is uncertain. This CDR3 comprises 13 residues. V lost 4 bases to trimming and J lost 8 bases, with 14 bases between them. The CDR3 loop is CASSPGPGREAFF. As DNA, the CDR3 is TGCGCCAGCAGTCCCGGACCGGGGAGAGAAGCTTTCTTT.

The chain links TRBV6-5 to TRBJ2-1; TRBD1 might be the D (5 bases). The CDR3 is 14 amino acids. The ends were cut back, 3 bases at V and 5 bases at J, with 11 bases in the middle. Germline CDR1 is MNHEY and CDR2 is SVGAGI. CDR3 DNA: TGTGCCAGCAGTTATTCCGACAGAGACAATGAGCAGTTCTTC. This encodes CASSYSDRDNEQFF.

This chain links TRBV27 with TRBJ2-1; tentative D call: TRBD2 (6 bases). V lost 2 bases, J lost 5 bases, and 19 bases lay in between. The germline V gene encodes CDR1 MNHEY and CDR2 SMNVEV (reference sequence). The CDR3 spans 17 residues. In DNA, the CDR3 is TGTGCCAGCAGTTTAGCACGCCGCTCTAGCGACCACAATGAGCAGTTCTTC. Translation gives CASSLARRSSDHNEQFF.

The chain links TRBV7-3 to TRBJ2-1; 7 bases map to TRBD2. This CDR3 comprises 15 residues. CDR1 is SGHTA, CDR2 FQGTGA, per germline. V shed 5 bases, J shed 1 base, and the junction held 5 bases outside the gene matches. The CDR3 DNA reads TGTGCCAGCAGCCGACTAGCCGCATCCTACAATGAGCAGTTCTTC. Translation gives CASSRLAASYNEQFF.

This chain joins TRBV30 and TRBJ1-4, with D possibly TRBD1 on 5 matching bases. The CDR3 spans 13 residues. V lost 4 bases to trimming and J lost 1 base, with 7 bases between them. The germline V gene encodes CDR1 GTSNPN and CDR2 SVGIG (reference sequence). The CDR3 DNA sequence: TGTGCCTGGACAGGGCGAACTAATGAAAAACTGTTTTTT. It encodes CAWTGRTNEKLFF.

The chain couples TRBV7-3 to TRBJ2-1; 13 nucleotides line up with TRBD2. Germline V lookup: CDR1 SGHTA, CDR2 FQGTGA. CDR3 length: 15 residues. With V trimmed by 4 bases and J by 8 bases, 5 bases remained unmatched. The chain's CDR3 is CASSSGTSGMDEQFF. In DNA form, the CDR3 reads TGTGCCAGCAGCTCCGGGACTAGCGGGATGGATGAGCAGTTCTTC.

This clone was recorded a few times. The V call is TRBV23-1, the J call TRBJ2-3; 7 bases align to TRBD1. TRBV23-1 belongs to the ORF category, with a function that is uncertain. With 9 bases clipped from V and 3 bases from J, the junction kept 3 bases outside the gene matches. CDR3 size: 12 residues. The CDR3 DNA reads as TGCGCCAGAAGACAGGGAACAGATACGCAGTATTTT. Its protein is CARRQGTDTQYF.

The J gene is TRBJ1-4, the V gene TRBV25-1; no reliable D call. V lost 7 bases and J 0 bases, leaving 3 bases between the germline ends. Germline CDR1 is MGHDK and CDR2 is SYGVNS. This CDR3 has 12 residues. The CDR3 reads CASTATNEKLFF. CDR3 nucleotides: TGTGCCAGCACTGCAACTAATGAAAAACTGTTTTTT.

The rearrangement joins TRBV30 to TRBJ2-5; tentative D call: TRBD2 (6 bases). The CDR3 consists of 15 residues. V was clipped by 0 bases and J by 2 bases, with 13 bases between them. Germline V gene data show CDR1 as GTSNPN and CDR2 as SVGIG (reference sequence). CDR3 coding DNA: TGTGCCTGGAGTGTGACTAGTGGGAGTCAAGAGACCCAGTACTTC. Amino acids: CAWSVTSGSQETQYF.

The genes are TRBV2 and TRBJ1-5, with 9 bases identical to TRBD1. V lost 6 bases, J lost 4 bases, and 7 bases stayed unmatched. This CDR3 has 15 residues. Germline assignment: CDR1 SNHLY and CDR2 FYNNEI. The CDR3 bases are TGTGCCAGCAGCGCTACAGGGGGCAAGAATCAGCCCCAGCATTTT. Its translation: CASSATGGKNQPQHF.

The CDR3 sequence is CAISDLTGMGPEAFF. The CDR3 region has the DNA TGTGCCATCAGTGACTTGACAGGGATGGGACCTGAAGCTTTCTTT. V gene TRBV10-3 combines with J gene TRBJ1-1; 7 nucleotides align to TRBD1. Trimming took 3 bases from V and 6 from J; bases not matched to a gene: 10. The CDR3 runs to 15 residues. CDR1 and CDR2 (germline): ENHRY, SYGVKD.

The CDR3 loop is CSVVRAGSDTEAFF. DNA of the CDR3: TGCAGCGTTGTAAGGGCGGGGTCGGACACTGAAGCTTTCTTT. The genes are TRBV29-1 and TRBJ1-1; no reliable D call. This CDR3 comprises 14 residues. V dropped 4 bases and J dropped 3 bases, with 15 bases sitting between them. Germline V gene lookup returns CDR1 SQVTM and CDR2 ANQGSEA.

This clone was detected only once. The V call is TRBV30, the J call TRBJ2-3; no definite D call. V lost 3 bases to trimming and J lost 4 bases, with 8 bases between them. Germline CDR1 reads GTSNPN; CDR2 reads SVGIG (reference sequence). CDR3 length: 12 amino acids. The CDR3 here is CAWSRDSDTQYF. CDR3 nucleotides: TGTGCCTGGAGCCGCGATTCAGATACGCAGTATTTT.

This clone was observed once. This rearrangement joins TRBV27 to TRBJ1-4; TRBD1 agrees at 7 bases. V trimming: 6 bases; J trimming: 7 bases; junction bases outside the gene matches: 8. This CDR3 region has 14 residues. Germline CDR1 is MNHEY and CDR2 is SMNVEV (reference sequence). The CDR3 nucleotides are TGTGCCAGCAGAACCCGACAGGGTGGTGAAAAACTGTTTTTT. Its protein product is CASRTRQGGEKLFF.

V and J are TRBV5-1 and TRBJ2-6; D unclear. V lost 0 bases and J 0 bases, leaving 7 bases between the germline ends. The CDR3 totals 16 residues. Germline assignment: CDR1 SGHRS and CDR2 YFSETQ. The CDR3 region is CASSLGASSGANVLTF. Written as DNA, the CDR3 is TGCGCCAGCAGCTTGGGGGCCAGCTCTGGGGCCAACGTCCTGACTTTC.

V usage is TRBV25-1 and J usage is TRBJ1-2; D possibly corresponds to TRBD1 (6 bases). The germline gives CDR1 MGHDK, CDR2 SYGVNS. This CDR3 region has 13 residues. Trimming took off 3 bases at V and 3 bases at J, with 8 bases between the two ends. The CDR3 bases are TGTGCCAGCAGTGAGGACAGTCACTATGGCTACACCTTC. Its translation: CASSEDSHYGYTF.